These T cell receptor beta chains were read from a single sample in a study of cytomegalovirus exposure and HLA in healthy donors. The repertoire was sequenced with immunoSEQ multiplex PCR; TCRdb's copy has only in-frame clones and lacks some. The sample yields about 130,000 clones, about 91% seen once. Sequenced input: PBMCs. The receptors stem from a woman younger than 30 in good health and CMV-seropositive. Both conserved end residues are part of each CDR3. Fields, in order: clone size, V gene, J gene, D gene, CDR3 protein, CDR3 DNA. The D gene is left open where the match is weak. Clone size is stated in some rows and not others, as once, few, many or a class when expanded.

clone_size: NA; v_call: TRBV11-2; j_call: TRBJ1-6; d_call: NA; cdr3_aa: CASSLDPGSPLHF; cdr3_nt: TGTGCCAGCAGCTTAGATCCCGGTTCACCCCTCCACTTT
clone_size: NA; v_call: TRBV2; j_call: TRBJ2-1; d_call: NA; cdr3_aa: CATARRVPYNEQFF; cdr3_nt: TGTGCCACCGCTAGGAGGGTTCCGTACAATGAGCAGTTCTTC
clone_size: NA; v_call: TRBV27; j_call: TRBJ2-2; d_call: NA; cdr3_aa: CASSLTLLVGELFF; cdr3_nt: TGTGCCAGCAGTCTCACACTACTGGTGGGGGAGCTGTTTTTT
clone_size: NA; v_call: TRBV10-3; j_call: TRBJ2-1; d_call: TRBD2; cdr3_aa: CALGRDSYNEQFF; cdr3_nt: TGTGCCTTAGGGAGGGACTCCTACAATGAGCAGTTCTTC
clone_size: NA; v_call: TRBV6-5; j_call: TRBJ2-1; d_call: NA; cdr3_aa: CASRWTQYNEQFF; cdr3_nt: TGTGCCAGCAGATGGACTCAATACAATGAGCAGTTCTTC
clone_size: once; v_call: TRBV19; j_call: TRBJ1-2; d_call: TRBD1; cdr3_aa: CASSARTGAGYGYTF; cdr3_nt: TGTGCCAGTAGTGCCCGGACAGGGGCCGGCTATGGCTACACCTTC
clone_size: NA; v_call: TRBV30; j_call: TRBJ2-7; d_call: TRBD2; cdr3_aa: CAWSASGTLGRRPQYF; cdr3_nt: TGTGCCTGGAGTGCGAGCGGGACTCTGGGCCGGCGGCCGCAGTACTTC
clone_size: NA; v_call: TRBV2; j_call: TRBJ2-4; d_call: NA; cdr3_aa: CASSGYDTGVAKNIQYF; cdr3_nt: TGTGCCAGCAGTGGCTACGACACGGGAGTAGCCAAAAACATTCAGTACTTC
clone_size: few; v_call: TRBV30; j_call: TRBJ1-1; d_call: NA; cdr3_aa: CAWSLVEAFF; cdr3_nt: TGTGCCTGGAGTCTCGTTGAAGCTTTCTTT
clone_size: NA; v_call: TRBV18; j_call: TRBJ1-6; d_call: NA; cdr3_aa: CASSPSGTNNSPLHF; cdr3_nt: TGTGCCAGCTCACCCTCCGGGACAAATAATTCACCCCTCCACTTT
clone_size: NA; v_call: TRBV7-2; j_call: TRBJ2-5; d_call: TRBD1; cdr3_aa: CASSLAGTGKETQYF; cdr3_nt: TGTGCCAGCAGCTTAGCCGGGACAGGGAAAGAGACCCAGTACTTC
clone_size: once; v_call: TRBV11-3; j_call: TRBJ1-1; d_call: NA; cdr3_aa: CASSFKRNTEAFF; cdr3_nt: TGTGCCAGCAGCTTTAAGAGGAACACTGAAGCTTTCTTT
clone_size: once; v_call: TRBV7-9; j_call: TRBJ2-7; d_call: NA; cdr3_aa: CASSFEGSSSYEQYF; cdr3_nt: TGTGCCAGCAGCTTTGAGGGCAGTAGCTCCTACGAGCAGTACTTC
clone_size: NA; v_call: TRBV28; j_call: TRBJ1-4; d_call: NA; cdr3_aa: CASSLTRTLNEKLFF; cdr3_nt: TGTGCCAGCAGCCTAACCCGTACGCTTAATGAAAAACTGTTTTTT
clone_size: NA; v_call: TRBV14; j_call: TRBJ1-1; d_call: NA; cdr3_aa: CASSQDQNTEAFF; cdr3_nt: TGTGCCAGCAGCCAAGATCAGAACACTGAAGCTTTCTTT
clone_size: NA; v_call: TRBV6-5; j_call: TRBJ2-1; d_call: NA; cdr3_aa: CASTRSGSSYNEQFF; cdr3_nt: TGTGCCAGCACCCGTAGCGGAAGCTCCTACAATGAGCAGTTCTTC
clone_size: once; v_call: TRBV30; j_call: TRBJ2-3; d_call: TRBD2; cdr3_aa: CAWHGGAVKDTQYF; cdr3_nt: TGTGCCTGGCACGGGGGGGCGGTTAAAGATACGCAGTATTTT
clone_size: once; v_call: TRBV5-8; j_call: TRBJ2-5; d_call: TRBD1; cdr3_aa: CASSLRTGWKTQYF; cdr3_nt: TGTGCCAGCAGCTTGAGGACAGGGTGGAAGACCCAGTACTTC
clone_size: NA; v_call: TRBV2; j_call: TRBJ1-2; d_call: NA; cdr3_aa: CASSDDEGNYGYTF; cdr3_nt: TGTGCCAGCAGTGATGATGAGGGTAACTATGGCTACACCTTC
clone_size: NA; v_call: TRBV10-3; j_call: TRBJ2-4; d_call: NA; cdr3_aa: CAISDGGRGGNIQYF; cdr3_nt: TGTGCCATCAGTGACGGGGGACGGGGAGGAAACATTCAGTACTTC
clone_size: NA; v_call: TRBV9; j_call: TRBJ1-3; d_call: NA; cdr3_aa: CASSADTQPSGNTIYF; cdr3_nt: TGTGCCAGCAGCGCGGACACACAACCCTCTGGAAACACCATATATTTT
clone_size: NA; v_call: TRBV5-1; j_call: TRBJ1-6; d_call: TRBD1; cdr3_aa: CASSRDREGSPLHF; cdr3_nt: TGCGCCAGCAGCCGGGACAGGGAGGGGTCACCCCTCCACTTT
clone_size: NA; v_call: TRBV6-6; j_call: TRBJ2-7; d_call: TRBD2; cdr3_aa: CASSLAGSATEQYF; cdr3_nt: TGTGCCAGCAGTCTAGCGGGTTCAGCAACGGAGCAGTACTTC
clone_size: NA; v_call: TRBV4-3; j_call: TRBJ2-3; d_call: TRBD2; cdr3_aa: CASSQDRTSGGRDTQYF; cdr3_nt: TGCGCCAGCAGCCAAGATAGGACTAGCGGGGGGAGAGATACGCAGTATTTT
clone_size: NA; v_call: TRBV18; j_call: TRBJ1-4; d_call: NA; cdr3_aa: CASSPTGFNEKLFF; cdr3_nt: TGTGCCAGCTCACCAACAGGTTTTAATGAAAAACTGTTTTTT
clone_size: NA; v_call: TRBV19; j_call: TRBJ2-7; d_call: TRBD1; cdr3_aa: CASSMTGAAYEQYF; cdr3_nt: TGTGCCAGTAGTATGACAGGGGCCGCCTACGAGCAGTACTTC
clone_size: few; v_call: TRBV28; j_call: TRBJ2-7; d_call: TRBD1; cdr3_aa: CASCLGAGGSYEQYF; cdr3_nt: TGTGCCAGCTGCCTCGGGGCAGGGGGATCCTACGAGCAGTACTTC
clone_size: few; v_call: TRBV28; j_call: TRBJ1-1; d_call: TRBD1; cdr3_aa: CASSYGQGGDTEAFF; cdr3_nt: TGTGCCAGCAGTTACGGACAGGGAGGGGACACTGAAGCTTTCTTT
clone_size: NA; v_call: TRBV27; j_call: TRBJ2-1; d_call: NA; cdr3_aa: CASSLRLPSDNEQFF; cdr3_nt: TGTGCCAGCAGTCTCCGACTCCCCTCCGACAATGAGCAGTTCTTC
clone_size: NA; v_call: TRBV7-2; j_call: TRBJ1-6; d_call: TRBD1; cdr3_aa: CASSPISTGDSPLHF; cdr3_nt: TGTGCCAGCAGCCCTATTTCGACAGGGGATTCACCCCTCCACTTT
clone_size: few; v_call: TRBV12-1; j_call: TRBJ1-1; d_call: NA; cdr3_aa: CASSPGQGATATEAFF; cdr3_nt: TGTGCCAGCAGCCCAGGACAGGGGGCTACGGCTACTGAAGCTTTCTTT
clone_size: NA; v_call: TRBV28; j_call: TRBJ2-7; d_call: TRBD2; cdr3_aa: CASRGQGHRGAYEQYF; cdr3_nt: TGTGCCAGCAGAGGACAAGGACATCGGGGGGCCTACGAGCAGTACTTC
clone_size: once; v_call: TRBV27; j_call: TRBJ2-1; d_call: TRBD2; cdr3_aa: CAVGGAGVPNEQFF; cdr3_nt: TGTGCCGTCGGGGGGGCCGGTGTGCCCAATGAGCAGTTCTTC
clone_size: once; v_call: TRBV15; j_call: TRBJ1-2; d_call: NA; cdr3_aa: CATSAGGEADGYTF; cdr3_nt: TGTGCCACCAGCGCTGGAGGGGAAGCGGATGGCTACACCTTC
clone_size: NA; v_call: TRBV7-2; j_call: TRBJ1-1; d_call: TRBD1; cdr3_aa: CASSLHSTGGATEAFF; cdr3_nt: TGTGCCAGCAGCTTACACTCGACAGGGGGCGCGACTGAAGCTTTCTTT
clone_size: NA; v_call: TRBV15; j_call: TRBJ2-1; d_call: NA; cdr3_aa: CATSRAGTSSYNEQFF; cdr3_nt: TGTGCCACCAGCAGGGCCGGGACTTCTTCCTACAATGAGCAGTTCTTC
clone_size: NA; v_call: TRBV9; j_call: TRBJ1-1; d_call: NA; cdr3_aa: CASSAVGGGGNTEAFF; cdr3_nt: TGTGCCAGCAGCGCGGTCGGTGGAGGCGGGAACACTGAAGCTTTCTTT
clone_size: NA; v_call: TRBV6-5; j_call: TRBJ1-2; d_call: NA; cdr3_aa: CASSPPGNYGYTF; cdr3_nt: TGTGCCAGCAGCCCCCCGGGAAACTATGGCTACACCTTC
clone_size: NA; v_call: TRBV6-6; j_call: TRBJ1-1; d_call: TRBD1; cdr3_aa: CASSYSRDRVEAFF; cdr3_nt: TGTGCCAGCAGTTACTCGAGGGACAGAGTTGAAGCTTTCTTT